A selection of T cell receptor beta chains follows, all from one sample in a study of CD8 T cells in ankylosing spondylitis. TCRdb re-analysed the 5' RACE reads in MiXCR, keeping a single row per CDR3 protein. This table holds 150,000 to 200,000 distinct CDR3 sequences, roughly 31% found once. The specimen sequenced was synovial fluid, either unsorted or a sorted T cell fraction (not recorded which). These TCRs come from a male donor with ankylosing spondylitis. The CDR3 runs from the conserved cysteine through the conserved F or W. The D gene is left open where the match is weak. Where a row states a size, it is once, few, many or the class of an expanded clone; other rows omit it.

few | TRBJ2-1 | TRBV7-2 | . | CASSFGGNYNEQFF | TGTGCCAGCAGCTTTGGCGGGAACTACAATGAGCAGTTCTTC
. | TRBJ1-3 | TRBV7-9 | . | CASSLWGSTIYF | TGTGCCAGCAGCTTATGGGGAAGCACCATATATTTT
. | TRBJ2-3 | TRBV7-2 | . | CASSGFTDTQYF | TGTGCCAGCAGCGGCTTCACAGATACGCAGTATTTT
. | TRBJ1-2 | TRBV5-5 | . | CASSFRVPAVYGYTF | TGTGCCAGCAGCTTCCGGGTGCCAGCCGTCTATGGCTACACCTTC
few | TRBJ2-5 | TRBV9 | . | CASSVAGVQETQYF | TGTGCCAGCAGCGTAGCAGGGGTCCAAGAGACCCAGTACTTC
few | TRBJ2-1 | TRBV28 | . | CASSPLYNEQFF | TGTGCCAGCAGTCCCCTATACAATGAGCAGTTCTTC
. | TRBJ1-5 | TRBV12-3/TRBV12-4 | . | CASSLGGAGNQPQHF | TGTGCCAGCAGTTTAGGGGGCGCGGGCAATCAGCCCCAGCATTTT
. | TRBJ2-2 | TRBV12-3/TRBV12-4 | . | CASSHRTDTTGELFF | TGTGCCAGCAGCCACCGGACAGATACCACCGGGGAGCTGTTTTTT
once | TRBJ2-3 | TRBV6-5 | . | CASSYTRTGKLPDTQYF | TGTGCCAGCAGTTACACCAGAACAGGGAAGCTCCCAGATACGCAGTATTTT
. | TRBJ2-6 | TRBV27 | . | CASSLSFAGRQPGANVLTF | TGTGCCAGCAGTTTATCATTCGCGGGTAGGCAGCCTGGGGCCAACGTCCTGACTTTC
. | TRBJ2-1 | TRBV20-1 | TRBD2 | CSAIAVAGGPSSYNEQFF | TGCAGTGCCATAGCGGTAGCGGGGGGCCCAAGCTCCTACAATGAGCAGTTCTTC
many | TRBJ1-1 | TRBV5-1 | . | CASSQGALNTEAFF | TGCGCCAGCAGCCAAGGGGCGTTGAACACTGAAGCTTTCTTT
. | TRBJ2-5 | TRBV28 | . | CASSQQGGGHQETQYF | TGTGCCAGCAGCCAACAGGGGGGGGGACACCAAGAGACCCAGTACTTC
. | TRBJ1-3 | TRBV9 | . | CASSVEFTDSRNTIYF | TGTGCCAGCAGCGTAGAATTTACGGACAGCAGAAACACCATATATTTT
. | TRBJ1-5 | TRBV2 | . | CASSVAVSNQPQHF | TGTGCCAGCAGTGTAGCAGTTAGCAATCAGCCCCAGCATTTT
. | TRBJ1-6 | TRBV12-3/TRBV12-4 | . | CASSPEGDSPLHF | TGTGCCAGCAGTCCCGAGGGGGATTCACCCCTCCACTTT
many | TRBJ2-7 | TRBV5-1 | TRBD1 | CASSYGTGGGYEQYF | TGCGCCAGCAGCTACGGGACAGGGGGCGGGTACGAGCAGTACTTC
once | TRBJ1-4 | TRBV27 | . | CASSPFGGRLFF | TGTGCCAGCAGTCCCTTCGGGGGGAGGCTGTTTTTT
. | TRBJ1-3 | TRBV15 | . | CATSMQNTIYF | TGTGCCACCAGCATGCAGAACACCATATATTTT
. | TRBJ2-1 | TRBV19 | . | CASSIKSRLDLHNEQFF | TGTGCCAGTAGTATAAAATCGAGACTAGACCTCCACAATGAGCAGTTCTTC
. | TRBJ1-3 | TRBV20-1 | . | CSASGPGPSGNTIYF | TGCAGTGCTAGTGGGCCGGGGCCCTCTGGAAACACCATATATTTT
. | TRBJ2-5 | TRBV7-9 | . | CASSLGSGREQTQYF | TGTGCCAGCAGCTTAGGTTCCGGCCGAGAACAGACCCAGTACTTC
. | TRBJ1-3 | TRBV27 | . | CASSPRSPGNTIYF | TGTGCCAGCAGTCCCCGGAGTCCTGGAAACACCATATATTTT
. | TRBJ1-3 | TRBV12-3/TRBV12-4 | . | CASSSLGGTYGNTIYF | TGTGCCAGCAGTTCTCTCGGCGGGACATATGGAAACACCATATATTTT
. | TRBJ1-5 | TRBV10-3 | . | CAISESGGNDQPQHF | TGTGCCATCAGTGAGTCGGGGGGAAATGATCAGCCCCAGCATTTT
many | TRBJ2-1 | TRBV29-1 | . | CSVDSWQGPSDEQFF | TGCAGCGTTGATTCCTGGCAGGGACCCTCGGATGAGCAGTTCTTC
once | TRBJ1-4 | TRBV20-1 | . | CSARVTTNEKLFF | TGCAGTGCTAGGGTTACAACTAATGAAAAACTGTTTTTT
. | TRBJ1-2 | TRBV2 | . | CASTDSYYGYTF | TGTGCCAGCACCGACAGCTACTATGGCTACACCTTC
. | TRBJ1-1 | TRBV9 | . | CASSVMGDTEAFF | TGTGCCAGCAGCGTGATGGGCGACACTGAAGCTTTCTTT
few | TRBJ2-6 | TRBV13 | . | CASSSRRSGANVLTF | TGTGCCAGCAGCTCCCGCCGCTCTGGGGCCAACGTCCTGACTTTC
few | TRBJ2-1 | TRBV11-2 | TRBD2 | CASSLRATLAGGYNEQFF | TGTGCCAGCAGCTTAAGGGCCACCTTAGCGGGAGGATACAATGAGCAGTTCTTC
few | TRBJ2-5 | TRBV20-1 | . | CSARVVTPGTQYF | TGCAGTGCTAGAGTGGTTACCCCGGGCACCCAGTACTTC
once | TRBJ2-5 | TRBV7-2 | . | CASSPTSVGETQYF | TGTGCCAGCAGCCCTACCTCCGTAGGAGAGACCCAGTACTTC
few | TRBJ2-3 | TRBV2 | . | CASSEGFEVDTQYF | TGTGCCAGCAGTGAGGGCTTCGAGGTCGATACGCAGTATTTT
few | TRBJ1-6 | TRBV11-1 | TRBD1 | CASSSGQGRNSPLHF | TGTGCCAGCAGCTCGGGACAGGGTCGTAATTCACCCCTCCACTTT
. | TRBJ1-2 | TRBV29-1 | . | CSVAQVYGYTF | TGCAGCGTTGCGCAGGTCTATGGCTACACCTTC
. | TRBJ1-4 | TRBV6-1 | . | CASSQREGNEKLFF | TGTGCCAGCAGTCAACGGGAAGGGAATGAAAAACTGTTTTTT
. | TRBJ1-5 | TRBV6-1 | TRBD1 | CASSRTGGLDSNQPQHF | TGTGCCAGCAGTCGGACAGGGGGGTTAGATAGCAATCAGCCCCAGCATTTT
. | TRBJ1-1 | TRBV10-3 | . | CAINVDSNTEAFF | TGTGCCATCAACGTGGACAGCAACACTGAAGCTTTCTTT
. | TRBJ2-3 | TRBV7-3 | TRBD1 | CASSQGDSTDTQYF | TGTGCCAGCAGCCAGGGGGATAGCACAGATACGCAGTATTTT
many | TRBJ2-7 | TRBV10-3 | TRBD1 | CAIGDRGKSYEQYF | TGTGCCATCGGGGACAGGGGAAAATCCTACGAGCAGTACTTC
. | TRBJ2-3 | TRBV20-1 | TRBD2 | CSARPGTSGRGSQYF | TGCAGTGCTAGACCCGGGACTAGCGGGAGAGGGTCGCAGTATTTT
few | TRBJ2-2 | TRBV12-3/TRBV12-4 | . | CASFSLGELFF | TGTGCCAGTTTTTCTCTGGGGGAGCTGTTTTTT
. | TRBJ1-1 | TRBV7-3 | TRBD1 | CASSPGTVAEAFF | TGTGCCAGCAGCCCCGGGACAGTCGCTGAAGCTTTCTTT
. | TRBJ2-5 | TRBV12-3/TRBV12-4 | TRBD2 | CASTLAGDETQYF | TGTGCCAGCACTCTAGCGGGAGACGAGACCCAGTACTTC
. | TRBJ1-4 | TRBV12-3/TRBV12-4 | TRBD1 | CASSLGTGGAKGSEKLFF | TGTGCCAGCAGTTTAGGGACAGGGGGCGCGAAAGGGAGTGAAAAACTGTTTTTT
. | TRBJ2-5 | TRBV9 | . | CASSAGSWETQYF | TGTGCCAGCAGTGCGGGTAGTTGGGAGACCCAGTACTTC
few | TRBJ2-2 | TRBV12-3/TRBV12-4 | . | CASRYTGELFF | TGTGCCAGCAGATACACCGGGGAGCTGTTTTTT
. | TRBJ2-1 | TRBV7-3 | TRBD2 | CASSLNVGTSGAGDNEQFF | TGTGCCAGCAGCTTAAACGTGGGGACTAGCGGGGCCGGAGACAATGAGCAGTTCTTC
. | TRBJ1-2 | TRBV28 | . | CASSLLRAGVGGYTF | TGTGCCAGCAGTTTATTAAGGGCAGGGGTGGGTGGCTACACCTTC
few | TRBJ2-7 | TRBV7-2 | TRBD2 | CASSFPSGATYEQYF | TGTGCCAGCAGCTTCCCTAGCGGGGCGACCTACGAGCAGTACTTC
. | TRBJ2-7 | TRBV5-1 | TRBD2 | CASSLTSGGLSSYEQYF | TGCGCCAGCAGCTTGACTAGCGGGGGCCTTAGCTCCTACGAGCAGTACTTC
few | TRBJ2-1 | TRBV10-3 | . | CAISGRADYNEQFF | TGTGCCATCAGTGGCCGGGCCGACTACAATGAGCAGTTCTTC